This TCR beta chain is drawn from a study of metastatic and nonmetastatic thyroid tumors. TCRdb re-clonotyped the PCR reads via MiXCR. The data show tens of thousands of clones, about an eighth seen once. Thyroid surgery took place with no prior treatment in any patient. Sequences were obtained from blood. The clonotype was recovered from a female donor with papillary thyroid cancer or a benign thyroid nodule (not recorded which). Some clones in this sample may be carry-over from other donors' samples.

The CDR3 loop is CAWNRLTDTQYF. In nucleotides, the CDR3 is TGTGCCTGGAACCGTCTGACAGATACGCAGTATTTT. The chain links TRBV30 to TRBJ2-3; D gene ambiguous. CDR1 is GTSNPN, CDR2 SVGIG, per germline (reference sequence). CDR3 length: 12 residues. Trimming removed 4 bases from V and 3 bases from J, with 8 bases in between.